This T cell receptor (beta chain) was recovered during a study of identical twins. TCRdb independently ran MiXCR on the 5' RACE reads; one entry per CDR3 protein. The sample carries around 450,000 distinct CDR3 sequences, approximately 15% recorded once. This clonotype was counted between two and nine times. These data are also associated with another study on yellow fever vaccine responses in identical twins.

The sequenced sample consisted of CD4+ T cells sorted from blood. The receptor was isolated from a woman between 18 and 30 years old in good health.

Written as DNA, the CDR3 is TGTGCCAGCAGTTTTAGCGGGGTTCCGATAAACAATGAGCAGTTCTTC. The encoded protein is CASSFSGVPINNEQFF. The chain recombines TRBV27 with TRBJ2-1; 8 bases agree with TRBD2. Germline V CDR1 and CDR2: MNHEY, SMNVEV (reference sequence). This CDR3 has 16 residues. V was clipped by 3 bases and J by 5 bases; unmatched bases: 9.